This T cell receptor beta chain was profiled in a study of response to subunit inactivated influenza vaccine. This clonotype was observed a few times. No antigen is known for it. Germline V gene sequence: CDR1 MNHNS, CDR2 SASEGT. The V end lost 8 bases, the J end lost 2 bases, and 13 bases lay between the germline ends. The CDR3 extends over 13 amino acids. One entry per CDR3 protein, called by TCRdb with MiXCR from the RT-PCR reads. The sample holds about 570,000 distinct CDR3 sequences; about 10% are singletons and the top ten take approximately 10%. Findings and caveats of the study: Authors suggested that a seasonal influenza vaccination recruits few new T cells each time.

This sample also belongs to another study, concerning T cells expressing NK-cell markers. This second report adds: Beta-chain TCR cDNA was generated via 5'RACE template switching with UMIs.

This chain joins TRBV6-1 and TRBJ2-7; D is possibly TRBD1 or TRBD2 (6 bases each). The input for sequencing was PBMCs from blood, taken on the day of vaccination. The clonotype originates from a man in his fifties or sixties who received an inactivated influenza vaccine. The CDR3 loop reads CASWRGETYEQYF. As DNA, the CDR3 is TGTGCCAGCTGGAGGGGGGAGACCTACGAGCAGTACTTC.